This is a list of T cell receptor beta chains from one sample in a study of T cell responses to AZD1222 COVID-19 vaccine. Sequenced by immunoSEQ multiplex PCR; TCRdb stores in-frame clones only, minus some. The data contain 150,000 or so clones, roughly nine tenths of them seen just once; the ten biggest clones take up around 4.9%. The sequenced sample was peripheral blood, obtained on day 0 of AZD1222 vaccination. All receptors come from an adult in good health. The CDR3 runs from the conserved cysteine through the conserved F or W. The D gene is left open where the match is weak. Size values are once, few and many counts, or a class for expanded clones, and some rows have none.

-	once	TRBJ2-7	TRBV5-4	CASSSPGLGRYEQYF	TGTGCCAGCAGCTCCCCCGGGTTGGGCCGCTACGAGCAGTACTTC
-	-	TRBJ2-1	TRBV5-1	CASSLSSGHYNEQFF	TGCGCCAGCAGCTTGTCCAGCGGGCACTACAATGAGCAGTTCTTC
TRBD2	-	TRBJ2-7	TRBV7-3	CASSDLGLAMGEQYF	TGTGCCAGCAGCGACCTCGGACTAGCGATGGGCGAGCAGTACTTC
TRBD1	-	TRBJ2-1	TRBV7-3	CASSYKVATGGNEQFF	TGTGCCAGCAGCTATAAGGTAGCGACAGGGGGGAATGAGCAGTTCTTC
-	-	TRBJ2-7	TRBV19	CASSVGRGSYEQYF	TGTGCCAGTAGTGTGGGAAGGGGATCCTACGAGCAGTACTTC
-	-	TRBJ1-6	TRBV28	CASSSREGDNSPLHF	TGTGCCAGCAGTTCCCGGGAAGGGGATAATTCACCCCTCCACTTT
-	few	TRBJ2-2	TRBV7-9	CASSYGGQELFF	TGTGCCAGCAGCTACGGGGGTCAGGAGCTGTTTTTT
TRBD2	once	TRBJ2-7	TRBV23-1	CASSQSALAGVSYEQYF	TGCGCCAGCAGTCAATCGGCGCTAGCGGGAGTATCCTACGAGCAGTACTTC
TRBD1	-	TRBJ1-2	TRBV24-1	CATSQGGAGYGYTF	TGTGCCACCAGTCAAGGGGGCGCGGGCTATGGCTACACCTTC
-	-	TRBJ1-5	TRBV6-2/TRBV6-3	CASSYSRDNQPQHF	TGTGCCAGCAGTTACTCCAGGGACAATCAGCCCCAGCATTTT
-	-	TRBJ1-6	TRBV27	CASSLRAVHNSPLHF	TGTGCCAGCAGTTTACGGGCAGTACATAATTCACCCCTCCACTTT
-	-	TRBJ1-2	TRBV9	CASSVGNTPRYGYTF	TGTGCCAGCAGCGTAGGGAACACCCCACGCTATGGCTACACCTTC
-	-	TRBJ1-1	TRBV6-5	CASSYGWGTEAFF	TGTGCCAGCAGTTACGGCTGGGGCACTGAAGCTTTCTTT
-	-	TRBJ1-2	TRBV19	CASSPLRDTSGYTF	TGTGCCAGTAGCCCTCTTCGGGACACCTCTGGCTACACCTTC
-	-	TRBJ2-3	TRBV12-5	CASGFPGQSTDTQYF	TGTGCTAGTGGTTTCCCCGGACAAAGCACAGATACGCAGTATTTT
-	-	TRBJ2-7	TRBV20-1	CSASGWSYEQYF	TGCAGTGCTAGTGGCTGGTCCTACGAGCAGTACTTC
-	once	TRBJ2-1	TRBV19	CASSPGSNEQFF	TGTGCCAGTAGCCCCGGCTCCAATGAGCAGTTCTTC
-	-	TRBJ1-2	TRBV12-3/TRBV12-4	CASNRDMHYGYTF	TGTGCCAGCAATAGGGATATGCACTATGGCTACACCTTC
-	-	TRBJ1-2	TRBV2	CASRDDSYGYTF	TGTGCCAGCAGAGACGACAGTTACGGCTACACCTTC
TRBD1	-	TRBJ2-7	TRBV9	CASSVSGQGLYEQYF	TGTGCCAGCAGCGTGTCGGGACAGGGTCTGTACGAGCAGTACTTC
-	few	TRBJ1-2	TRBV5-1	CASSLAGGVDGYTF	TGCGCCAGCAGCTTGGCCGGAGGGGTAGATGGCTACACCTTC
-	-	TRBJ2-5	TRBV5-1	CASSSGLGETQYF	TGCGCCAGCAGCTCCGGACTCGGGGAGACCCAGTACTTC
TRBD1	once	TRBJ1-1	TRBV3-1/TRBV3-2	CASSSTGTGGTEAFF	TGTGCCAGCAGCTCCACCGGGACAGGGGGTACTGAAGCTTTCTTT
TRBD2	-	TRBJ2-1	TRBV30	CAWSPLAGVYNEQFF	TGTGCCTGGAGCCCACTAGCGGGAGTCTACAATGAGCAGTTCTTC
TRBD1	-	TRBJ2-7	TRBV28	CASSPGTEYLSYEQYF	TGTGCCAGCAGCCCGGGGACAGAATACCTTTCCTACGAGCAGTACTTC
TRBD1	once	TRBJ1-4	TRBV5-1	CASSLRGQGEWAGEKLFF	TGCGCCAGCAGCTTGCGGGGACAGGGGGAATGGGCTGGTGAAAAACTGTTTTTT
-	-	TRBJ1-5	TRBV19	CASKGRPYSNQPQHF	TGTGCCAGTAAGGGCAGGCCATATAGCAATCAGCCCCAGCATTTT
TRBD2	-	TRBJ2-7	TRBV4-1	CASSQFSLAAYEQYF	TGCGCCAGCAGCCAATTTTCTCTAGCGGCCTACGAGCAGTACTTC
-	-	TRBJ2-1	TRBV28	CASSNRAWGEQFF	TGTGCCAGCAGCAATCGGGCCTGGGGTGAGCAGTTCTTC
-	-	TRBJ1-3	TRBV11-2	CASSLQGFSGNTIYF	TGTGCCAGCAGCTTACAGGGATTCTCTGGAAACACCATATATTTT
TRBD1	-	TRBJ1-1	TRBV11-3	CASSLRDREGTEAFF	TGTGCCAGCAGCTTAAGGGACAGGGAGGGCACTGAAGCTTTCTTT
TRBD1	-	TRBJ1-4	TRBV28	CASSPSGTGNEKLFF	TGTGCCAGCAGTCCCTCCGGGACAGGTAATGAAAAACTGTTTTTT
TRBD1	-	TRBJ2-1	TRBV7-9	CASSGPIWDRGGNEQFF	TGTGCCAGCAGCGGCCCGATTTGGGACAGGGGAGGGAATGAGCAGTTCTTC
TRBD1	-	TRBJ1-1	TRBV28	CASRRQGGSSTEAFF	TGTGCCAGCCGAAGACAGGGGGGAAGTAGCACTGAAGCTTTCTTT
-	few	TRBJ2-1	TRBV14	CASSQDLGPLAYNEQFF	TGTGCCAGCAGCCAAGATCTGGGACCCCTCGCCTACAATGAGCAGTTCTTC
-	-	TRBJ2-1	TRBV7-2	CASSASNEQFF	TGTGCCAGCAGCGCAAGCAATGAGCAGTTCTTC
-	few	TRBJ1-5	TRBV6-2/TRBV6-3	CASSSLTSGQPQHF	TGTGCCAGCAGTTCCCTGACAAGCGGGCAGCCCCAGCATTTT
-	-	TRBJ2-2	TRBV25-1	CASSSHGATGELFF	TGTGCCAGCAGCTCACACGGGGCGACCGGGGAGCTGTTTTTT
-	-	TRBJ2-1	TRBV20-1	CSRERYNEQFF	TGCAGTCGGGAGCGGTACAATGAGCAGTTCTTC
-	once	TRBJ1-4	TRBV9	CASSARDGGGEKLFF	TGTGCCAGCAGCGCCAGAGATGGGGGGGGTGAAAAACTGTTTTTT
TRBD2	few	TRBJ2-1	TRBV6-4	CASSEGSGSNNEQFF	TGTGCCAGCAGTGAAGGTAGCGGGAGCAACAATGAGCAGTTCTTC
-	-	TRBJ2-7	TRBV4-1	CASSQGRAVFYYYEQYF	TGCGCCAGCAGCCAAGGTCGCGCGGTATTCTACTACTACGAGCAGTACTTC
TRBD2	-	TRBJ2-1	TRBV5-1	CASTGTRGSYNEQFF	TGCGCCAGCACCGGGACTAGAGGCTCCTACAATGAGCAGTTCTTC
-	-	TRBJ2-1	TRBV27	CASNPGRNNEQFF	TGTGCCAGCAACCCGGGGAGGAACAATGAGCAGTTCTTC
-	-	TRBJ2-3	TRBV3-1/TRBV3-2	CASSTQSTDTQYF	TGTGCCAGCAGCACACAGAGCACAGATACGCAGTATTTT
-	few	TRBJ2-3	TRBV6-2/TRBV6-3	CASSYRETDTQYF	TGTGCCAGCAGTTACCGGGAGACAGATACGCAGTATTTT
-	-	TRBJ1-5	TRBV6-2/TRBV6-3	CASSPNSNQPQHF	TGTGCCAGCAGCCCGAATAGCAATCAGCCCCAGCATTTT
TRBD1	-	TRBJ2-2	TRBV5-8	CASSPGTGGAYTGELFF	TGTGCCAGCAGCCCCGGGACAGGGGGCGCGTACACCGGGGAGCTGTTTTTT
-	-	TRBJ1-2	TRBV28	CASWGSGRAGYTF	TGTGCCAGTTGGGGGAGCGGGAGGGCTGGCTACACCTTC